Shown below are 10 T cell receptor beta chains from a single sample sequenced in a study of blood T cell repertoires in COVID-19. The method was immunoSEQ multiplex PCR; TCRdb's version includes in-frame clones alone and lacks a portion of them. The sample consists of over 90,000 clones, over 75% of them appearing once. Source material: peripheral blood. The receptors stem from a human donor in a cohort sampled during active COVID-19.

This rearrangement joins TRBV11-2 to TRBJ2-7, with D possibly matching TRBD2 (5 bases). V lost 0 bases, J lost 3 bases, and 6 bases lay in between. CDR1 is SGHAT, CDR2 FQNNGV, per germline. This CDR3 has 13 residues. The CDR3 sequence is CASSLERVYEQYF. CDR3 coding DNA: TGTGCCAGCAGCTTAGAGCGGGTCTACGAGCAGTACTTC. Looking up the rest from reference TRBV11-2 and TRBJ2-7 gives the full variable domain: EAGVAQSPRYKIIEKRQSVAFWCNPISGHATLYWYQQILGQGPKLLIQFQNNGVVDDSQLPKDRFSAERLKGVDSTLKIQPAKLEDSAVYLCASSLERVYEQYFGPGTRLTVT.

The CDR3 spells CASRDPGQGNEDTQYF. The CDR3 nucleotides are TGTGCCAGTAGGGATCCGGGACAGGGGAATGAAGATACGCAGTATTTT. V usage is TRBV19 and J usage is TRBJ2-3, with 10 positions matching TRBD1. Unmatched junction bases numbered 11, after V lost 6 bases and J lost 5 bases. Germline CDR1 LNHDA, CDR2 SQIVND (reference sequence). CDR3 length equals 16 residues.

The sample holds one count of this clone. This chain links TRBV29-1 with TRBJ1-3; no reliable D call. Trimming removed 7 bases at V and 3 bases at J, with 13 bases between. CDR3 size: 13 residues. CDR1 is SQVTM, CDR2 ANQGSEA, per germline. Written as DNA, the CDR3 is TGCAGCGGCCGACGGGAGGGTGGAAACACCATATATTTT. Protein product: CSGRREGGNTIYF.

The rearrangement joins TRBV4-1 to TRBJ1-3; 12 bases align to TRBD1. The germline V gene has CDR1 MGHRA and CDR2 YSYEKL. CDR3 size: 15 residues. After removal of 1 base from V and 8 bases from J, the junction contained 3 bases not matched to a gene. CDR3 sequence: CASSQGDRGQYTIYF. In DNA form, the CDR3 reads TGCGCCAGCAGCCAAGGGGACAGGGGGCAATACACCATATATTTT.

V gene TRBV9 combines with J gene TRBJ2-5; TRBD2 matches 9 bases. The CDR3 has 17 amino acids. The junction had 9 bases not matched to a gene; V was cut back by 1 base and J by 2 bases. Germline V lookup: CDR1 SGDLS, CDR2 YYNGEE. The CDR3 coding sequence is TGTGCCAGCAGCGTAAGGGCCGGCGGGAGGGGACAAGAGACCCAGTACTTC. It yields the protein CASSVRAGGRGQETQYF.

The V gene is TRBV28, the J gene TRBJ1-2, with 10 nucleotides matching TRBD1. CDR1 MDHEN and CDR2 SYDVKM come from the germline V gene. There are 12 residues in the CDR3. Trimming cost V 9 bases and J 7 bases; bases outside gene matches: 5. In DNA form, the CDR3 reads TGTGCCAGTGACAGGGGGCACCGTGGCTACACCTTC. It codes for CASDRGHRGYTF.

The chain is built from TRBV10-3 and TRBJ1-3; TRBD1 agrees at 7 bases. CDR3 length equals 14 residues. Germline V gene sequence: CDR1 ENHRY, CDR2 SYGVKD. J lost 8 bases, V lost 2 bases, and 6 bases had no gene match. This CDR3 is CAISEQDRMDTIYF. In DNA, the CDR3 is TGTGCCATCAGTGAGCAGGACAGGATGGACACCATATATTTT.

The V and J genes are TRBV6-5 and TRBJ2-7; a weak D match, TRBD1 (7 bases). CDR3 length: 15 amino acids. The V and J ends lost 2 bases and 1 base respectively, with 12 bases between them. The germline V gene encodes CDR1 MNHEY and CDR2 SVGAGI. The CDR3 sequence: CASSYPRGESYEQYF. The CDR3 DNA sequence: TGTGCCAGCAGTTACCCCAGGGGGGAGTCCTACGAGCAGTACTTC.

This chain connects TRBV19 to TRBJ1-2; D not resolved. The germline CDR1 and CDR2 sequences are LNHDA and SQIVND (reference sequence). The V end was cut by 1 base, the J end by 2 bases, with 8 bases between. The CDR3 covers 14 residues. In DNA form, the CDR3 reads TGTGCCAGTAGTATAGGAGCACCGAACTATGGCTACACCTTC. Residues: CASSIGAPNYGYTF.

The chain recombines TRBV13 with TRBJ2-3, with a possible D match to TRBD2 (7 bases). The ends were cut back, 5 bases at V and 2 bases at J, with 20 bases in the middle. The length of the CDR3 is 17 residues. Looked up from germline, CDR1 is PRHDT and CDR2 is FYEKMQ (reference sequence). The CDR3 DNA sequence: TGTGCCAGCAGCCCGCGTTTTTTCGGGGGGCCCACAGATACGCAGTATTTT. The encoded protein is CASSPRFFGGPTDTQYF.